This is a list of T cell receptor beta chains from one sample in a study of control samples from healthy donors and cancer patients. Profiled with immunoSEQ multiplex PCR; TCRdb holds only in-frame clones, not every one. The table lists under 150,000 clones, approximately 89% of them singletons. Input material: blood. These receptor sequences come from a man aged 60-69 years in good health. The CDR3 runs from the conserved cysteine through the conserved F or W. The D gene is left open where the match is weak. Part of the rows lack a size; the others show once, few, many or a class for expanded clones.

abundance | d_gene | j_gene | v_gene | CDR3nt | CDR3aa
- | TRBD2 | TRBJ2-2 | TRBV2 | TGTGCCAGCAGTGTGGCTAGCGGGGGGGCCGGGGAGCTGTTTTTT | CASSVASGGAGELFF
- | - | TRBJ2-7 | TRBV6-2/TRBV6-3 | TGTGCCAGCAGCCCCGACAGTATCTACGAGCAGTACTTC | CASSPDSIYEQYF
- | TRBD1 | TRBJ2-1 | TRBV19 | TGTGCCAGTAGTGAAACAGGGGGCTCCTACAATGAGCAGTTCTTC | CASSETGGSYNEQFF
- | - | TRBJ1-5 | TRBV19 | TGTGCCAGTAGTAGGGGAGGGGATTATCAGCCCCAGCATTTT | CASSRGGDYQPQHF
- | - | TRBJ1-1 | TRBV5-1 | TGCGCCAGCAGCTTGGCTGAGGGCACTGAAGCTTTCTTT | CASSLAEGTEAFF
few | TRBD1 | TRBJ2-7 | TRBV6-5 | TGTGCCAGCAGTCCCAGGGGGCGCCTAACCTACGAGCAGTACTTC | CASSPRGRLTYEQYF
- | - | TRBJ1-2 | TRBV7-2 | TGTGCCAGCAGCTTAGATACTAGGGATGGCTACACCTTC | CASSLDTRDGYTF
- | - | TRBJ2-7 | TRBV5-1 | TGCGCCAGCAGTTACCAGTCCAGGTCGTCGGACGAGCAGTACTTC | CASSYQSRSSDEQYF
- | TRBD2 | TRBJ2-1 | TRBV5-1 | TGCGCCAGCAGCCCCTTAGCGGGGGGGCGTTCCAATGAGCAGTTCTTC | CASSPLAGGRSNEQFF
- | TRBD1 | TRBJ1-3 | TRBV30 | TGTGCCTGGGGGACAGGACCTAACTCTGGAAACACCATATATTTT | CAWGTGPNSGNTIYF
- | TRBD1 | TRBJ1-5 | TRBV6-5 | TGTGCCAGCAGTTACGGGACAGGGAACGGGCAGCCCCAGCATTTT | CASSYGTGNGQPQHF
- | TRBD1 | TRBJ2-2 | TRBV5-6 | TGTGCCAGCAGCCTCAGGGGGCGCACCGGGGAGCTGTTTTTT | CASSLRGRTGELFF
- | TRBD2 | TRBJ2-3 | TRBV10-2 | TGCGCCAGCAGTGAGACTAGCGGGGGGGCTCATCCAGATACGCAGTATTTT | CASSETSGGAHPDTQYF
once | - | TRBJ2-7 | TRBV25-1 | TGTGCCAGCAGCGGAGGTTTCGAGCAGTACTTC | CASSGGFEQYF
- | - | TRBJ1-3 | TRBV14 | TGTGCCAGCAGCCAACAACAGGGTGCTAACACCATATATTTT | CASSQQQGANTIYF
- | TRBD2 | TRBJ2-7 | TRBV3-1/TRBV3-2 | TGTGCCAGCCCTAGGGGCGGGGGGTCCGAGCAGTACTTC | CASPRGGGSEQYF
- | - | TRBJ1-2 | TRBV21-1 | TGTGCCAGCAGCCGTGAAAGCCTGCACACTAACTATGGCTACACCTTC | CASSRESLHTNYGYTF
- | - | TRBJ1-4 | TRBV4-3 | TGCGCCAGCAGCCAAGATCGTCTCGCCTCAGAAAAACTGTTTTTT | CASSQDRLASEKLFF
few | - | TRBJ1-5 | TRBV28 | TGTGCCTGCAAGGGGGGCCAGGGAGGTCAGCCCCAGCATTTT | CACKGGQGGQPQHF
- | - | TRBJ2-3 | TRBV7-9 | TGTGCCAGCAGCTTAGCCCTAGCACTACTCACAGATACGCAGTATTTT | CASSLALALLTDTQYF
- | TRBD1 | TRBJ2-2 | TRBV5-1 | TGCGCCAGCAGCCGGGACAGGTCGAACACCGGGGAGCTGTTTTTT | CASSRDRSNTGELFF
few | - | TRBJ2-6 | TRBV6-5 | TGTGCCACCAAGCTCTCCGGGGCCAACGTCCTGACTTTC | CATKLSGANVLTF
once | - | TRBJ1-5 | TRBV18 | TGTGCCAGCTCACCAATGGGGGTACAGGTGCCCCAGCATTTT | CASSPMGVQVPQHF
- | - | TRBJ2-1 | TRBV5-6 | TGTGCCAGCAGTCTTACGGGGCAGCGTGAGCAGTTCTTC | CASSLTGQREQFF
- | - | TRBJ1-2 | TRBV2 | TGTGCCAGCAGTCTGCTACAGGACTATGGCTACACCTTC | CASSLLQDYGYTF
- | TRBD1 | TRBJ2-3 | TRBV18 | TGTGCCAGCTCACGGACAGGGGCAGTCCTTTCAGATACGCAGTATTTT | CASSRTGAVLSDTQYF
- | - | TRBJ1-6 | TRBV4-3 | TGCGCCAGCAGCCAACGGGGAATTAATTCACCCCTCCACTTT | CASSQRGINSPLHF
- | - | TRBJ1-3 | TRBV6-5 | TGTGCCAGCAGCGACGGATCGGGATCTGGAAACACCATATATTTT | CASSDGSGSGNTIYF
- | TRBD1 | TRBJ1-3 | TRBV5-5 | TGTGCCAGCAGCTCACAGCTGACAGGGGGCCTCCTTATCTCTGGAAACACCATATATTTT | CASSSQLTGGLLISGNTIYF
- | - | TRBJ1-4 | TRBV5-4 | TGTGCCAGCAGCTTGATGGGGGCTCGAAAACTGTTTTTT | CASSLMGARKLFF
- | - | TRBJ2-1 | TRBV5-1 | TGCGCCAGCAGCTTGGCTGTGGGAACCAGCTACAATGAGCAGTTCTTC | CASSLAVGTSYNEQFF
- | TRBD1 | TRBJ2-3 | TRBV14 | TGTGCCAGCAGCCGGGGACAGAGCACAGATACGCAGTATTTT | CASSRGQSTDTQYF
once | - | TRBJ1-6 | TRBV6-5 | TGTGCCAGCAGTTGGACAGCCGGAGGTTCACCCCTCCACTTT | CASSWTAGGSPLHF
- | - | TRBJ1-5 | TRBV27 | TGTGCCAGCAGCCTAAAGGGAGCATCGACCCAGCATTTT | CASSLKGASTQHF
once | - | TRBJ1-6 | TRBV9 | TGTGCCAGCAGCCCCCGAGCGGTTTCCGCCGAAGCGAATTCACCCCTCCACTTT | CASSPRAVSAEANSPLHF
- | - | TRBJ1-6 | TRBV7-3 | TGCGGGACAAACTTTAATTCACCCCTCCACTTT | CGTNFNSPLHF
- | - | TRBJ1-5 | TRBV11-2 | TGTGCCAGCAGCCTTACAGGGCCCCAGCCCCAGCATTTT | CASSLTGPQPQHF
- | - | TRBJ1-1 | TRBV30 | TGTGCCTGGAACGCGAATTTGAACACTGAAGCTTTCTTT | CAWNANLNTEAFF
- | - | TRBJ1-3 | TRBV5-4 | TGTGCCAGCAGTTACGGGCCCTCTGGAAACACCATATATTTT | CASSYGPSGNTIYF
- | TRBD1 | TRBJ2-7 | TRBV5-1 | TGCGCCAGCAGCTTGGCCGGGACAGGGGGCCACGAGCAGTACTTC | CASSLAGTGGHEQYF
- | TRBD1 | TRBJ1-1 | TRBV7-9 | TGTGCCAGCAGCTTACTTTTAACAGGGGGCGCGAGCGAAGCTTTCTTT | CASSLLLTGGASEAFF
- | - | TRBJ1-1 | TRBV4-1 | TGCGCCAGCAGCCAAGATTGGGGCAACACTGAAGCTTTCTTT | CASSQDWGNTEAFF
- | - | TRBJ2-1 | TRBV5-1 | TGCGCCAGCAGTAAACCCGACAGTAACAATGAGCAGTTCTTC | CASSKPDSNNEQFF
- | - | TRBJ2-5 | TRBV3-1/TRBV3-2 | TGTGCCAGCAGCCAAGTAAAAGAGACCCAGTACTTC | CASSQVKETQYF
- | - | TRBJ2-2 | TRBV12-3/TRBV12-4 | TGTGCCAGCAATCACGGGGGATACGGGGAGCTGTTTTTT | CASNHGGYGELFF
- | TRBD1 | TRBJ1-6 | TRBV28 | TGTGCCAGCACTATGAGGGACAGGGTATTTTCACCCCTCCACTTT | CASTMRDRVFSPLHF
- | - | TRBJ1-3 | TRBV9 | TGTGCCAGCAGCGTAGCGTCCAGCTCTGGAAACACCATATATTTT | CASSVASSSGNTIYF
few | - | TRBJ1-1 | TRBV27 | TGTGCCAGCAGTCCCGGACAGTGGACTGAAGCTTTCTTT | CASSPGQWTEAFF
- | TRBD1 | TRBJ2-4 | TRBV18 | TGTGCCAGCTCACCACAGATACAGGGGGCGTATGTCAAAAACATTCAGTACTTC | CASSPQIQGAYVKNIQYF
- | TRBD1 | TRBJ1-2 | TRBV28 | TGTGCCAGCAGTTTTCAGGGGACAGGGAGGGCTAACTATGGCTACACCTTC | CASSFQGTGRANYGYTF
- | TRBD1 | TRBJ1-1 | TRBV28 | TGTGCCAGCAGTCAATCCGGGACAGGGTTAATGAACACTGAAGCTTTCTTT | CASSQSGTGLMNTEAFF
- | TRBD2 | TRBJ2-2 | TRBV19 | TGTGCCAGTAGGACGCGGGAGATGGCGAACGGGGAGCTGTTTTTT | CASRTREMANGELFF
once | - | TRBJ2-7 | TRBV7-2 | TGTGCCAGCAGCTTGAGGAGGCCCTACGAGCAGTACTTC | CASSLRRPYEQYF
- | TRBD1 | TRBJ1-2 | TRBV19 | TGTGCCAGCCGGACAGGGGGCGTCTATGGCTACACCTTC | CASRTGGVYGYTF
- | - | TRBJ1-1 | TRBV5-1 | TGCGCCAGCAGGCGGGGGCTCAACACTGAAGCTTTCTTT | CASRRGLNTEAFF
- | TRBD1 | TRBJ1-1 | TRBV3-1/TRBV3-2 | TGTGCCAGCAGCCACGGACAGGGGATGAACACTGAAGCTTTCTTT | CASSHGQGMNTEAFF
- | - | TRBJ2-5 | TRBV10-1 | TGCGCCAGCAGTGAGTCGGGCGTTGGACAGCAAGAGACCCAGTACTTC | CASSESGVGQQETQYF
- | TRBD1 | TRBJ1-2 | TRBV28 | TGTGCCAGCATTACGGGACAGGGTTCTGGCTATGGCTACACCTTC | CASITGQGSGYGYTF
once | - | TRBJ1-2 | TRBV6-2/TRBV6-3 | TGTGCCAGCAGTTCGGGGAACCTCTATGGCTACACCTTC | CASSSGNLYGYTF